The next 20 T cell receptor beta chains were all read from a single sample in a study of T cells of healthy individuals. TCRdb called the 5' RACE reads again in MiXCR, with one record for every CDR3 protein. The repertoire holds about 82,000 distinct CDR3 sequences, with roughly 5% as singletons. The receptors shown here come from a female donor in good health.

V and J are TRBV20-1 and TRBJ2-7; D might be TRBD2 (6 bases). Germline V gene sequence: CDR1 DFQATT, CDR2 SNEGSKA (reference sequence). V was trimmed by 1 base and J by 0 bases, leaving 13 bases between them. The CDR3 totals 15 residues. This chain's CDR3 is CSARARAGNSYEQYF. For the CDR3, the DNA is TGCAGTGCTAGAGCTCGCGCGGGGAACTCCTACGAGCAGTACTTC.

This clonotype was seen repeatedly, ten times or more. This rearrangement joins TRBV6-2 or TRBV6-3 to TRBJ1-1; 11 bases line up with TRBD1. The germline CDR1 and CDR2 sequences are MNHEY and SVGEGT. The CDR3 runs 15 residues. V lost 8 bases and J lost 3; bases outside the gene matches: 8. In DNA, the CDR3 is TGTGCCAGCGGGCGGACAGGGGGCTGGGACACTGAAGCTTTCTTT. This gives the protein CASGRTGGWDTEAFF.

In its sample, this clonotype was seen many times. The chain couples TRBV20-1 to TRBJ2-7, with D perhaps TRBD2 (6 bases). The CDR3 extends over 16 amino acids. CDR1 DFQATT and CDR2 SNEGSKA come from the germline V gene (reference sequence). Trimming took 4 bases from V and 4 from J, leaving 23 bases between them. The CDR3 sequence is CSAMFPLAARRYEQYF. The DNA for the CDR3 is TGCAGTGCTATGTTCCCCTTAGCGGCAAGGAGATACGAGCAGTACTTC.

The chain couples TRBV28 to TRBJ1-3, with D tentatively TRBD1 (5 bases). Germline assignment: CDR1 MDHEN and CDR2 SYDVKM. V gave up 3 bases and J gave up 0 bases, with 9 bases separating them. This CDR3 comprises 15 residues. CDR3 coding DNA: TGTGCCAGCAGTTTTTCAGGGATCTCTGGAAACACCATATATTTT. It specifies CASSFSGISGNTIYF.

The CDR3 bases are TGTGCCAGCAGTTACTCCCAGGGGACCACCTATGGCTACACCTTC. Its translation is CASSYSQGTTYGYTF. V and J are TRBV6-5 and TRBJ1-2; D might be TRBD1 (6 bases). The CDR3 has 15 residues. V was clipped by 0 bases and J by 4 bases, with 12 bases between them. Per germline, CDR1 MNHEY and CDR2 SVGAGI.

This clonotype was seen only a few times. CDR3 sequence: CASSPGTSAKLAKNIQYF. Written as DNA, the CDR3 is TGCGCCAGCAGCCCCGGGACTAGCGCGAAACTAGCCAAAAACATTCAGTACTTC. V is TRBV5-1 and J is TRBJ2-4, with 10 bases lining up with TRBD2. This CDR3 region has 18 residues. Germline CDR1 and CDR2: SGHRS and YFSETQ. V was clipped by 4 bases and J by 0 bases; unmatched bases: 10.

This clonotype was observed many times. The CDR3 DNA follows: TGTGCCAGCTCACCCGACGACAACTATGGCTACACCTTC. This sequence encodes CASSPDDNYGYTF. The V gene is TRBV18, the J gene TRBJ1-2; D call uncertain. Germline V gene lookup returns CDR1 KGHSH and CDR2 LQKENI. The CDR3 has 13 amino acids. Deletions cut 3 bases from V and 2 bases from J, with 7 bases between.

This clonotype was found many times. CDR3 loop: CASVSAGGPTDTQYF. CDR3 coding DNA: TGTGCCAGCGTGTCGGCGGGGGGCCCTACAGATACGCAGTATTTT. The chain is built from TRBV6-6 and TRBJ2-3; 8 bases align to TRBD2. The CDR3 consists of 15 residues. V lost 8 bases and J lost 3; bases outside the gene matches: 10. Germline CDR1 and CDR2: MNHNY and SVGAGI (reference sequence).

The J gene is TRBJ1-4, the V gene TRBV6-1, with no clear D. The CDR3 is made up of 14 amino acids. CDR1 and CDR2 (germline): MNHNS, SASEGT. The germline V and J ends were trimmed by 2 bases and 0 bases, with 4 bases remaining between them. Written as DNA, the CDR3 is TGTGCCAGCAGTGAACAGGCAACTAATGAAAAACTGTTTTTT. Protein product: CASSEQATNEKLFF.

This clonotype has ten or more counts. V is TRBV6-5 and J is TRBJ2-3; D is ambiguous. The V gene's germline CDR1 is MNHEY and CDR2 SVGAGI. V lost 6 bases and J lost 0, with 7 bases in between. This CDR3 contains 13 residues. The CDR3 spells CASSQDSTDTQYF. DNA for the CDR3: TGTGCCAGCAGCCAGGATAGCACAGATACGCAGTATTTT.

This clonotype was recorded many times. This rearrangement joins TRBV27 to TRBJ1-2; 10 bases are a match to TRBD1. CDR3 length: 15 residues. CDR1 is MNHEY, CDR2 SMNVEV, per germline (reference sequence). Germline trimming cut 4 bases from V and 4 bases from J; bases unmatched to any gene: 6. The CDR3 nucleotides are TGTGCCAGCAGTTATGACAGGGGGCTTATCTATGGCTACACCTTC. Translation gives CASSYDRGLIYGYTF.

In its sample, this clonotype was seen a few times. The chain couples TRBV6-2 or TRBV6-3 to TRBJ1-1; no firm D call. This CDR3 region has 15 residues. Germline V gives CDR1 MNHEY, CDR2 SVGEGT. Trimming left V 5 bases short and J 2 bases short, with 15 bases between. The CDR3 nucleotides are TGTGCCAGCAGTGCCCATGGTACAGTCAACACTGAAGCTTTCTTT. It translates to CASSAHGTVNTEAFF.

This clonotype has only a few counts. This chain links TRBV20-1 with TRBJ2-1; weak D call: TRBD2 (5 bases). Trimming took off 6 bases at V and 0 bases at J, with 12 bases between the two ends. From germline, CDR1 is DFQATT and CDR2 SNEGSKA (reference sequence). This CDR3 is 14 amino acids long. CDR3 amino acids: CSAHRGYSYNEQFF. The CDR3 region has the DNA TGCAGTGCCCATCGAGGGTACTCCTACAATGAGCAGTTCTTC.

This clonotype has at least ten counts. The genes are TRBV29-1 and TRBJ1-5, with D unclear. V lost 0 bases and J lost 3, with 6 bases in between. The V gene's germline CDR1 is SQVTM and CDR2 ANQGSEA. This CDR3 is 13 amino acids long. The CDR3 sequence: CSVEDNPNQPQHF. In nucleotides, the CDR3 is TGCAGCGTTGAAGACAACCCCAATCAGCCCCAGCATTTT.

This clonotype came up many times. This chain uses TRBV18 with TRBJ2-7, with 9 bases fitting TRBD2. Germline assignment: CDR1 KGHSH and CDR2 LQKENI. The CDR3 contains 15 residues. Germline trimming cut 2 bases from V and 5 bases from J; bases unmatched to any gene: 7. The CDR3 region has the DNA TGTGCCAGCTCACCAGCGCTAGCGGGACTCCACGAGCAGTACTTC. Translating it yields CASSPALAGLHEQYF.

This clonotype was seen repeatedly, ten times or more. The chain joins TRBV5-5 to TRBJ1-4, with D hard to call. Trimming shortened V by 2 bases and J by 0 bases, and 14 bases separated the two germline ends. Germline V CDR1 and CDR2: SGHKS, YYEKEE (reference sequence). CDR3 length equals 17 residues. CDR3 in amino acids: CASSFYQPGTTNEKLFF. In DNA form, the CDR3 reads TGTGCCAGCAGCTTCTACCAACCCGGGACAACTAATGAAAAACTGTTTTTT.

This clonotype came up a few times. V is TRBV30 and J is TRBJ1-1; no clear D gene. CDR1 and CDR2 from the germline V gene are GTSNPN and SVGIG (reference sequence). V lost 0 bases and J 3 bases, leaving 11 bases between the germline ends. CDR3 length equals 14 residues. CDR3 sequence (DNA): TGTGCCTGGAGTGTAGGGTTCGGGGACACTGAAGCTTTCTTT. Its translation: CAWSVGFGDTEAFF. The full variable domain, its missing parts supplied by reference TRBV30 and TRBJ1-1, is SQTIHQWPATLVQPVGSPLSLECTVEGTSNPNLYWYRQAAGRGLQLLFYSVGIGQISSEVPQNLSASRPQDRQFILSSKKLLLSDSGFYLCAWSVGFGDTEAFFGQGTRLTVV.

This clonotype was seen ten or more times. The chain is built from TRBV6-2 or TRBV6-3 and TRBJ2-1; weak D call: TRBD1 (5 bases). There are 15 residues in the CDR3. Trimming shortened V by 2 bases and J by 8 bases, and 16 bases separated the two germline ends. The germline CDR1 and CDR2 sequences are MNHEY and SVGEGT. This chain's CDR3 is CASSYRGLGVDEQFF. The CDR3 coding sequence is TGTGCCAGCAGTTACAGGGGCCTCGGAGTAGATGAGCAGTTCTTC.

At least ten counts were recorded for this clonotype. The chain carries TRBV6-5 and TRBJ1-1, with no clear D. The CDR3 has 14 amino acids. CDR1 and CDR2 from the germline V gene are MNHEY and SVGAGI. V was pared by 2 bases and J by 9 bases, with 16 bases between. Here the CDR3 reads CASSYRPIGVKAFF. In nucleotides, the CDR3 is TGTGCCAGCAGTTACCGCCCAATAGGTGTAAAAGCTTTCTTT.

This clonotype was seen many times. This CDR3 is CASRPGASYGYTF. The CDR3 bases are TGTGCCAGCAGGCCCGGGGCCAGCTATGGCTACACCTTC. The chain is built from TRBV5-4 and TRBJ1-2, with a tentative D call TRBD1 (5 bases). Germline lookup yields CDR1 SGHNT and CDR2 YYREEE (reference sequence). This CDR3 has 13 residues. Trimming left V 5 bases short and J 4 bases short, with 12 bases between.